The clone carrying this T cell receptor (beta chain) was counted ten times or more. Libraries of TCR beta came from iRepertoire HTBI primers plus Arm-PCR of CDR3 regions. TCRdb re-derived calls from the multiplex PCR reads in MiXCR, one entry per CDR3 protein. The sample shows around 420,000 distinct CDR3 sequences, roughly 15% of them seen only once. Noted time point: newly diagnosed GD, antithyroid drugs for less than 3 months. PBMCs were the source of the RNA used for TCR sequencing. This sample is part of a study of regulatory T cells in long-lasting Graves disease. Study information: Antithyroid drug intake by newly diagnosed Graves' patients had lasted under 3 months.

The CDR3 runs 11 residues. The germline V gene encodes CDR1 KGHSH and CDR2 LQKENI. Trimming took 4 bases from V and 8 from J, leaving 8 bases between them. The same sample was also studied in work on T cells in Graves' hyperthyroidism and ophthalmopathy. This second study says: Researchers defined stable Graves' hyperthyroidism as no ophthalmopathy progression within 18 months.

The sequencing here drew on peripheral blood mononuclear cells (PBMCs), taken at new diagnosis, from a patient treated with antithyroid drugs. The TCR sequence derives from a woman between 35 and 50 years old with Graves disease. V gene TRBV18 combines with J gene TRBJ1-2; D gene ambiguous. This CDR3 is CASSQDRGYTF. The CDR3 nucleotides are TGTGCCAGCTCACAGGATAGGGGCTACACCTTC.